This T cell receptor (beta chain) was captured in a study of blood T cell repertoires in COVID-19. Sequencing was performed with immunoSEQ multiplex PCR; in TCRdb, only in-frame clones are kept and a portion is missing. The sample lists 350,000 or so clones, around four fifths occurring once. V dropped 3 bases and J dropped 8 bases, with 10 bases sitting between them. Germline V gene lookup returns CDR1 MNHEY and CDR2 SMNVEV (reference sequence). The CDR3 contains 12 residues. The source is a man in his thirties or forties with active or convalescent COVID-19. Sequencing input: peripheral blood. The chain uses TRBV27 and TRBJ1-2; no definite D call. CDR3: CASSFYIAGYTF. CDR3 nucleotides: TGTGCCAGCAGTTTCTATATTGCGGGCTACACCTTC.